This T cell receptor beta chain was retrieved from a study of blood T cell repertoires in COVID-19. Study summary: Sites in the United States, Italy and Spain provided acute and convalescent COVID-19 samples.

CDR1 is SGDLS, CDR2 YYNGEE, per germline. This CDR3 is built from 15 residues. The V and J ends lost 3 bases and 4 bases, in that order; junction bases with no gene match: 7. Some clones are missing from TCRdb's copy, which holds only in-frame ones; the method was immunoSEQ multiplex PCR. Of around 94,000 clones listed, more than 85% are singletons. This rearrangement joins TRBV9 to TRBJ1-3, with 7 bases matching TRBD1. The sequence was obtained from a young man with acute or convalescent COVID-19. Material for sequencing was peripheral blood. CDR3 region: CASSGRGAAGNTIYF. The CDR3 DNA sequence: TGTGCCAGCAGCGGCAGGGGGGCGGCGGGAAACACCATATATTTT.